This record concerns one TCR beta chain sequence. Antigen specificity is unknown. This CDR3 has 15 residues. V lost 5 bases to trimming and J lost 1 base, with 13 bases between them. Germline CDR1 SGHTA, CDR2 FQGNSA. The data were obtained in a study of beta chain features in type 1 diabetes. Points from the study as a whole: The study left unresolved whether HLA type influences TCRB rearrangement. Sequencing the cDNA could make cells with high TCR expression show up more than they should. When VDJ junctions were examined, type 1 diabetes patients showed fewer insertions and more deletions. When Type 1 diabetes patients were examined, their TCRB CDR3s proved moderately but significantly shorter in all four CD4+ subsets.

Reverse transcription of all isolated RNA meant that expressed TCRB transcripts were sequenced. Using immunoSEQ multiplex PCR, the repertoire was profiled, and TCRdb retains in-frame clones only, with some absent. The sample has hundreds of thousands of clones, roughly 13% seen once. The genes are TRBV7-2 and TRBJ2-3; TRBD2 might be the D (7 bases). This clonotype originated in a man younger than 35 with type 1 diabetes. The specimen sequenced was naive CD4+ T cells from blood. CDR3 sequence (DNA): TGTGCCAGCAGCCCTGAGGGGGGGGGCACAGATACGCAGTATTTT. Protein product: CASSPEGGGTDTQYF.